The TCR beta chain under discussion was sequenced for a study of blood T cell repertoires in COVID-19. About the study: Spain, Italy and the United States supplied samples that represented acute and convalescent COVID-19. Nucleic acid was either cDNA or gDNA, and it came from T cells, B-cell-depleted T cells, or PBMCs.

Per the original methods: Researchers report that nucleated cell counts were estimated from reference gene primer amplification. The data were produced by immunoSEQ multiplex PCR, yet TCRdb's version contains in-frame clones alone and is incomplete. D and trimming were read from the DNA, whereas the V and J calls and clone size are those reported in that table. Of more than 90,000 clones listed, approximately 77% are singletons. The germline gives CDR1 SNHLY, CDR2 FYNNEI. Trimming left V 1 base short and J 7 bases short, with 11 bases between. The CDR3 loop spans 14 amino acids. Sequencing was performed on peripheral blood. This sequence was found in a woman aged 80 or older with acute or convalescent COVID-19. The rearrangement uses TRBV2 and TRBJ2-4; maybe TRBD2 (5 bases). The chain's CDR3 is CASSEDGVGNIQYF. CDR3 bases: TGTGCCAGCAGTGAAGACGGGGTCGGGAACATTCAGTACTTC.